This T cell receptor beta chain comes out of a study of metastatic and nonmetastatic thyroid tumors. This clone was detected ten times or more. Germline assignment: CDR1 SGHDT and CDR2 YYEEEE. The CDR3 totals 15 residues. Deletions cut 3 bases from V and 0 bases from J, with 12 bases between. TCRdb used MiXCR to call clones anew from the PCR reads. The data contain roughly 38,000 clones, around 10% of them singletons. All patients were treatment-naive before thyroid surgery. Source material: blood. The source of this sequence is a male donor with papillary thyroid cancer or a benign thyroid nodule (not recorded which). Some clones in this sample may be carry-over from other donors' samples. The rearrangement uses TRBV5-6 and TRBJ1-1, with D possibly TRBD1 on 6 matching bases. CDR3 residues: CASSSAGQMNTEAFF. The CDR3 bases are TGTGCCAGCAGCTCCGCAGGACAGATGAACACTGAAGCTTTCTTT.